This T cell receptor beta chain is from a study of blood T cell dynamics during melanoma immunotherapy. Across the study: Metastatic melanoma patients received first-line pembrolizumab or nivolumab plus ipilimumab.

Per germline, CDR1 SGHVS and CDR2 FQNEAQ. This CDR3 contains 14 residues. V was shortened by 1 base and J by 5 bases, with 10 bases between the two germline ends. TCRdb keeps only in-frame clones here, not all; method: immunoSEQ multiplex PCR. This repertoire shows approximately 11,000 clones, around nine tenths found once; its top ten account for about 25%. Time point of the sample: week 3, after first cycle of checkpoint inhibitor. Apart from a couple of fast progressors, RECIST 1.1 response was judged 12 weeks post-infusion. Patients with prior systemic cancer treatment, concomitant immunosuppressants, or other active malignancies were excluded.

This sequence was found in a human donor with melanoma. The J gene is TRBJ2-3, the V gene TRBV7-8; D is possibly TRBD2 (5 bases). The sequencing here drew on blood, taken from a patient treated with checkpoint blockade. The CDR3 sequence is CASSLEGRGDTQYF. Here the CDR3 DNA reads TGTGCCAGCAGCTTAGAGGGCCGGGGAGATACGCAGTATTTT.